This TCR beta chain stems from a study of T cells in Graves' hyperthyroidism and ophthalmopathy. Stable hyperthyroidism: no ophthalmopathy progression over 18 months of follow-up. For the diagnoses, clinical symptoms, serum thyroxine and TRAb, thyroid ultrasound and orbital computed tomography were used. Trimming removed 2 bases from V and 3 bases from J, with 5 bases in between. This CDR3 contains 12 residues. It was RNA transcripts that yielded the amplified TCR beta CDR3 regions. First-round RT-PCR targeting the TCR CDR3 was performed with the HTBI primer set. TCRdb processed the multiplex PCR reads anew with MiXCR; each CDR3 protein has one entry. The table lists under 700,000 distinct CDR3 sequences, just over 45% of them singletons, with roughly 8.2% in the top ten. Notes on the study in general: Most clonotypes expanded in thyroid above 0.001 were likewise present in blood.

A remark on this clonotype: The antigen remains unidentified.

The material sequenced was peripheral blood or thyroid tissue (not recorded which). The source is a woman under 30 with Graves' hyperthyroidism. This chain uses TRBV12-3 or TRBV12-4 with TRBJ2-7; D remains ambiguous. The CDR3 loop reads CASSLKFYEQYF. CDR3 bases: TGTGCCAGCAGTTTAAAGTTCTACGAGCAGTACTTC.